These T cell receptor beta chains were read from a single sample in a study of shared clonotypes between healthy human individuals. Profiling relied on immunoSEQ multiplex PCR, and the TCRdb table lists in-frame clones only, not all of them. The sample records more than 2 million clones, more than 90% being singletons. The sample was naive CD4+ T cells sorted from blood. Receptors were obtained from a man aged 18-30 years in good health. CDR3s include the opening cysteine and the closing phenylalanine or tryptophan. The D gene is left open where the match is weak. For some rows the clone size is stated as once, few or many, or as a class when expanded; others skip it.

V	D	size	length	J	DNA	CDR3
TRBV5-1	NA	NA	13	TRBJ2-1	TGCGCCAGCAGCTCTACGCAGGGTTATGAGCAGTTCTTC	CASSSTQGYEQFF
TRBV19	TRBD1	NA	13	TRBJ1-1	TGTGCCAGTAGCGGACAGGGGAGCACTGAAGCTTTCTTT	CASSGQGSTEAFF
TRBV18	NA	NA	13	TRBJ2-7	TGTGCCAGCTCCGGCGGGGTGGCCTACGAGCAGTACTTC	CASSGGVAYEQYF
TRBV4-1	NA	NA	15	TRBJ2-1	TGCGCCAGCAGCTTACAACCTTTGTCCTACAATGAGCAGTTCTTC	CASSLQPLSYNEQFF
TRBV10-1	NA	NA	15	TRBJ2-2	TGCGCCAGCAGTGAGGGTCGGGGGATCACCGGGGAGCTGTTTTTT	CASSEGRGITGELFF
TRBV4-2	NA	NA	13	TRBJ1-2	TGTGCCAGCAGCCAAGATAAAGGGGAGGGCTACACCTTC	CASSQDKGEGYTF
TRBV2	NA	NA	16	TRBJ2-5	TGTGCCAGCAGTGAAATCTTACTAGCTGGGCAAGAGACCCAGTACTTC	CASSEILLAGQETQYF
TRBV6-6	TRBD1	few	14	TRBJ1-6	TGTGCCAGCAAAGTGGGACAGGGGGCCTCACCCCTCCACTTT	CASKVGQGASPLHF
TRBV18	TRBD1	NA	13	TRBJ2-1	TGTGCCAGCTCACCACAGGGGGCGAATGAGCAGTTCTTC	CASSPQGANEQFF
TRBV5-1	TRBD2	NA	18	TRBJ2-1	TGCGCCAGCAGCTGGGGCTACCTTAGCGGGAACTCCTACAATGAGCAGTTCTTC	CASSWGYLSGNSYNEQFF
TRBV2	TRBD1	NA	15	TRBJ1-2	TGTGCCAGCAGTGCCAACAGGGGGGGGGCCTATGGCTACACCTTC	CASSANRGGAYGYTF
TRBV7-2	TRBD1	NA	18	TRBJ2-7	TGTGCCAGCAGCTTACCGCTCCAGGGGGCGATGGGGACGGGCGAGCAGTACTTC	CASSLPLQGAMGTGEQYF
TRBV4-1	NA	NA	11	TRBJ2-1	TGCGCCCTCAGCAGTGGGAATGAGCAGTTCTTC	CALSSGNEQFF
TRBV30	NA	NA	12	TRBJ1-5	TGTGCCTGGAGTGATAGCAATCAGCCCCAGCATTTT	CAWSDSNQPQHF
TRBV7-9	NA	NA	17	TRBJ2-1	TGTGCCAGCAGCCCACCTTTGAGCAGTAGCTCCTACAATGAGCAGTTCTTC	CASSPPLSSSSYNEQFF
TRBV18	NA	NA	14	TRBJ2-7	TGTGCCAGCTCACCTCCTCCGCCGGCGTACGAGCAGTACTTC	CASSPPPPAYEQYF
TRBV30	NA	NA	13	TRBJ1-2	TGTGCCTGGAGCGACAGTCGGAACTATGGCTACACCTTC	CAWSDSRNYGYTF
TRBV2	NA	NA	14	TRBJ2-3	TGTGCCAGCAGTGAGGTGACTAGCACAGATACGCAGTATTTT	CASSEVTSTDTQYF
TRBV6-5	NA	NA	15	TRBJ1-2	TGTGCCAGCAGTTACTCTGGGGGCAGAACGGAATACTACACCTTC	CASSYSGGRTEYYTF
TRBV5-1	TRBD1	once	13	TRBJ1-2	TGCGCCAGCAGCTTCGGGGACAGTATCGGCTACACCTTC	CASSFGDSIGYTF
TRBV18	NA	once	13	TRBJ1-2	TGTGCCAGCTCCCCTTCGGCCTTCTATGGCTACACCTTC	CASSPSAFYGYTF
TRBV6-1	TRBD1	NA	14	TRBJ1-5	TGTGCCAGCAAGTCGACAGGGGGCCGACAGCCCCAGCATTTT	CASKSTGGRQPQHF
TRBV7-9	TRBD1	NA	14	TRBJ2-1	TGTGCCAGCAGCTTCGGGACAGGGCGCAATGAGCAGTTCTTC	CASSFGTGRNEQFF
TRBV19	NA	NA	18	TRBJ1-5	TGTGCCAGTACCCCCGCGCGCGGGTTGAACTATAGTAATCAGCCCCAGCATTTT	CASTPARGLNYSNQPQHF
TRBV7-9	NA	NA	11	TRBJ2-7	TGTGCCAGCAGCGCCGGGGGAGAGCAGTACTTC	CASSAGGEQYF
TRBV4-2	NA	NA	12	TRBJ2-1	TGTGCCAGCAGCCCTCCCTGGGGTGAGCAGTTCTTC	CASSPPWGEQFF
TRBV7-9	NA	once	15	TRBJ2-3	TGTGCCAGCAGCCGAACAGCGGTGATAGGGGATACGCAGTATTTT	CASSRTAVIGDTQYF
TRBV2	NA	NA	13	TRBJ1-4	TGTGCCAGCACCGGGGGGGAGGGCGAAAAACTGTTTTTT	CASTGGEGEKLFF
TRBV6-5	TRBD1	NA	13	TRBJ2-3	TGTGCCAGCAGTTACTCCGGACAGGGATCGCAGTATTTT	CASSYSGQGSQYF
TRBV7-2	NA	NA	13	TRBJ2-7	TGTGCCAGCAGCTTAGGCAGGGAAGGCGAGCAGTACTTC	CASSLGREGEQYF
TRBV18	NA	NA	14	TRBJ1-5	TGTGCCAGCTCACCTGGGACGGAAGATCAGCCCCAGCATTTT	CASSPGTEDQPQHF
TRBV29-1	TRBD1	NA	15	TRBJ2-4	TGCAGCGTTGGGGGACAGGGGTTAGCCAAAAACATTCAGTACTTC	CSVGGQGLAKNIQYF
TRBV9	NA	NA	16	TRBJ2-1	TGTGCCAGCAGCGCCCGGACAGCCCTTTCCTACAATGAGCAGTTCTTC	CASSARTALSYNEQFF
TRBV4-3	TRBD2	NA	14	TRBJ2-7	TGCGCCAGCAGCCAAGAACTAGCGGACTACGAGCAGTACTTC	CASSQELADYEQYF
TRBV6-1	NA	NA	14	TRBJ1-5	TGTGCCCTGGGAGGGATGGTCGGCAATCAGCCCCAGCATTTT	CALGGMVGNQPQHF
TRBV6-1	NA	NA	11	TRBJ2-7	TGTGCCAGCAGTGCCTTTGCCGAGCAGTACTTC	CASSAFAEQYF
TRBV27	NA	NA	13	TRBJ1-5	TGTGCCAGCAGTTTAAAAGCGAATCAGCCCCAGCATTTT	CASSLKANQPQHF
TRBV30	NA	NA	13	TRBJ1-6	TGTGCCTGGAGCCCCACGGAGGTTCCGCCCCTCCACTTT	CAWSPTEVPPLHF
TRBV5-1	TRBD1	NA	17	TRBJ2-2	TGCGCCAGCAGCATAGACAGGGGTTGGACGAACACCGGGGAGCTGTTTTTT	CASSIDRGWTNTGELFF
TRBV28	NA	NA	15	TRBJ1-6	TGTGCCAGCAGTTTTGTCTCTCTTGATAATTCACCCCTCCACTTT	CASSFVSLDNSPLHF
TRBV5-5	NA	NA	13	TRBJ2-7	TGTGCCAGCAGCCCCAGGGCCTCCTACGAGCAGTACTTC	CASSPRASYEQYF
TRBV6-6	NA	few	15	TRBJ1-4	TGTGCCGCCAGCACCGGGGCCCAAGGAGACGAAAAACTGTTTTTT	CAASTGAQGDEKLFF
TRBV5-1	TRBD2	NA	15	TRBJ2-3	TGCGCCAGCAGCACCGGGACTAGCGACACAGATACGCAGTATTTT	CASSTGTSDTDTQYF
TRBV2	NA	NA	11	TRBJ1-1	TGTGCCAGCAGTGAGGGGACTGAAGCTTTCTTT	CASSEGTEAFF
TRBV4-2	NA	NA	15	TRBJ1-2	TGTGCCAGCAGCCAACTGCCTGCAGCCAACTATGGCTACACCTTC	CASSQLPAANYGYTF
TRBV21-1	NA	NA	15	TRBJ2-1	TGTGCCAGCAGCAAACCGGGACAGGGGGACAATGAGCAGTTCTTC	CASSKPGQGDNEQFF
TRBV4-3	NA	NA	17	TRBJ2-7	TGCGCCAGCAGCCAAGACAGGGGTCGCTTCGGGAAATACGAGCAGTACTTC	CASSQDRGRFGKYEQYF
TRBV6-8	TRBD1	NA	17	TRBJ1-2	TGTGCCAGCAGCGGTCCGGGACAGGTGAGGGCCCACTATGGCTACACCTTC	CASSGPGQVRAHYGYTF
TRBV7-2	NA	NA	13	TRBJ1-1	TGTGCCAGCAGGTCCGGAATGAGCACTGAAGCTTTCTTT	CASRSGMSTEAFF
TRBV13	TRBD2	NA	17	TRBJ2-2	TGTGCCAGCAGCTTAGGTGGAGCGGGATTAAACACCGGGGAGCTGTTTTTT	CASSLGGAGLNTGELFF
TRBV5-1	NA	once	16	TRBJ1-1	TGCGCCAGCAGACGGGGACTGGTGGACATGAACACTGAAGCTTTCTTT	CASRRGLVDMNTEAFF
TRBV2	NA	NA	13	TRBJ1-5	TGTGCCAGCAGTGAAAACCCCCCACAGCCCCAGCATTTT	CASSENPPQPQHF
TRBV6-5	TRBD2	NA	14	TRBJ2-2	TGTGCCAGCAGTATCTACGGGGGGACCGGGGAGCTGTTTTTT	CASSIYGGTGELFF
TRBV28	NA	NA	12	TRBJ1-1	TGTGCCAGCAGCGTCTTGAACACTGAAGCTTTCTTT	CASSVLNTEAFF
TRBV11-3	TRBD2	NA	16	TRBJ2-1	TGTGCCAGCAGCTCCTCTAGCGGGGGTTCCTACAATGAGCAGTTCTTC	CASSSSSGGSYNEQFF
TRBV2	NA	NA	14	TRBJ1-1	TGTGCCAGCAGTGACTTGACAGCCAACACTGAAGCTTTCTTT	CASSDLTANTEAFF
TRBV6-5	NA	NA	13	TRBJ2-2	TGTGCCAGCCTCAGGGGCGAAACCGGGGAGCTGTTTTTT	CASLRGETGELFF